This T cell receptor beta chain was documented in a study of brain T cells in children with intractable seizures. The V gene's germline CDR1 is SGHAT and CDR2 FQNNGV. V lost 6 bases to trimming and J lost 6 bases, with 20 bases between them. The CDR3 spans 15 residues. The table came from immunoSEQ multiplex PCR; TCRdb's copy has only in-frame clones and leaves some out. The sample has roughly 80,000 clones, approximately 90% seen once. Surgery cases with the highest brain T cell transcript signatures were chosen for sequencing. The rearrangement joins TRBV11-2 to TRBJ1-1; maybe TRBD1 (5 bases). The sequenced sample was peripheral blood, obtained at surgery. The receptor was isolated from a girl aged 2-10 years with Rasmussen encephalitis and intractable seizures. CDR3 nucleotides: TGTGCCAGCAGACAGAACTATCAGGGTCACGCTGAAGCTTTCTTT. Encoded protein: CASRQNYQGHAEAFF.